Below are 26 T cell receptor beta chains sequenced from a single sample in a study of blood T cell repertoires in COVID-19 (dated by TCRdb to the early 2020s). The library relied on the immunoSEQ multiplex PCR assay. TCRdb retrieved this table from immuneACCESS and kept in-frame rearrangements only. Not all clones are present; in checked studies, unresolved V genes account for under half, and no reason is known for the remainder. This sample holds 200,000 to 250,000 clones; around nine tenths were observed only once. The top ten clonotypes cover roughly 12% of the sample. Sequenced sample: peripheral blood. These receptor sequences come from a woman aged 18-29 years who had recovered from COVID-19.

V gene TRBV7-2 combines with J gene TRBJ2-7, with TRBD1 identical over 7 bases. The V and J ends lost 3 bases and 0 bases, in that order; junction bases with no gene match: 8. The V gene's germline CDR1 is SGHTA and CDR2 FQGNSA. The CDR3 covers 16 residues. The CDR3 DNA is TGTGCCAGCAGCTTTCCGGGACAGCGGAGCTCCTACGAGCAGTACTTC. This gives the protein CASSFPGQRSSYEQYF.

This chain connects TRBV7-8 to TRBJ1-2, with D tentatively TRBD1 (6 bases). V dropped 0 bases and J dropped 4 bases, with 15 bases sitting between them. CDR1 is SGHVS, CDR2 FQNEAQ, per germline. The CDR3 runs 16 residues. For the CDR3, the DNA is TGTGCCAGCAGCTTAGCGCGTGCAGGGGCGGCCTATGGCTACACCTTC. Translating it yields CASSLARAGAAYGYTF.

This clone was picked up one time. For the CDR3, the DNA is TGTGCCAGCAGCTTGGGGGACAGTAGCAATCAGCCCCAGCATTTT. It yields the protein CASSLGDSSNQPQHF. The chain combines TRBV5-5 with TRBJ1-5; the match to TRBD1 covers 7 bases. Germline V gives CDR1 SGHKS, CDR2 YYEKEE (reference sequence). The trim removed 0 bases at V and 0 bases at J, leaving 0 bases unmatched. The CDR3 loop spans 15 amino acids.

The CDR3 reads CASSPRPGSNQPQHF. Here the CDR3 DNA reads TGTGCCAGCAGCCCCCGTCCGGGTAGCAATCAGCCCCAGCATTTT. This rearrangement joins TRBV2 to TRBJ1-5; D ambiguous. The CDR3 runs 15 residues. Trimming removed 6 bases from V and 0 bases from J, with 12 bases in between. In germline, CDR1 is SNHLY, CDR2 FYNNEI.

The gene calls are TRBV21-1 and TRBJ2-3; the table calls TRBD2, which could not be checked here. TRBV21-1 is an annotated pseudogene. CDR3 length: 17 residues. CDR3 DNA sequence: TGTGCCAGCAGCAAAGACTCGCCAACTACGCGGGCAGATACGCAGTATTTT. This encodes CASSKDSPTTRADTQYF.

The genes are TRBV29-1 and TRBJ2-1; 7 bases fit TRBD1. Per the germline V gene, CDR1 is SQVTM and CDR2 is ANQGSEA. V lost 7 bases, J lost 3 bases, and 9 bases stayed unmatched. The CDR3 covers 14 residues. CDR3 protein: CSALQDRYYNEQFF. The CDR3 DNA sequence: TGCAGCGCCCTCCAGGACAGGTACTACAATGAGCAGTTCTTC.

The chain uses TRBV7-6 and TRBJ2-3, with D perhaps matching TRBD1 (5 bases). CDR1 is SGHVS, CDR2 FNYEAQ, per germline. This CDR3 comprises 15 residues. V was trimmed by 4 bases and J by 6 bases, leaving 17 bases between them. CDR3 sequence reads: CASSSSLGQDDTQYF. The CDR3 nucleotides read TGTGCCAGCAGCTCATCGTTGGGGCAAGACGATACGCAGTATTTT.

The CDR3 protein is CASSSFTGVNEQFF. The CDR3 DNA is TGTGCCAGTAGTTCATTTACAGGGGTCAATGAGCAGTTCTTC. The chain uses TRBV19 and TRBJ2-1, with TRBD1 identical over 7 bases. This CDR3 contains 14 residues. Germline CDR1 LNHDA, CDR2 SQIVND (reference sequence). The ends lost 5 bases at V and 6 bases at J; junction bases unmatched: 7.

A single count supports this clone. This chain joins TRBV25-1 and TRBJ2-2; 9 bases fit TRBD1. CDR3 length: 15 amino acids. From germline, CDR1 is MGHDK and CDR2 SYGVNS. The V segment lost 1 base and the J segment 7 bases; nucleotides outside the gene matches: 4. For the CDR3, the DNA is TGTGCCAGCAGTGAATCTACAGGGGGCAACGGGGAGCTGTTTTTT. Residues: CASSESTGGNGELFF.

The V and J genes are TRBV5-6 and TRBJ2-3; 7 nucleotides match TRBD2. The germline CDR1 and CDR2 sequences are SGHDT and YYEEEE. Losses at the gene ends were 2 bases for V and 0 bases for J; bases not matched to a gene: 6. The CDR3 length is 16 residues. CDR3 residues: CASSFPSSGSTDTQYF. CDR3 DNA sequence: TGTGCCAGCAGCTTTCCCTCTAGCGGAAGCACAGATACGCAGTATTTT.

V usage is TRBV29-1 and J usage is TRBJ2-2; 8 nucleotides agree with TRBD2. V trimming: 3 bases; J trimming: 6 bases; junction bases outside the gene matches: 9. Germline assignment: CDR1 SQVTM and CDR2 ANQGSEA. This CDR3 spans 15 amino acids. The CDR3 protein is CSVEASGHLAGELFF. In DNA, the CDR3 is TGCAGCGTTGAGGCTAGCGGGCATCTCGCCGGGGAGCTGTTTTTT.

This chain joins TRBV24-1 and TRBJ1-2, with 10 bases identical to TRBD1. V was pared by 4 bases and J by 4 bases, with 14 bases of the junction left unmatched. The CDR3 length is 18 residues. From germline, CDR1 is KGHDR and CDR2 SFDVKD. The CDR3 spells CATSESGTGDRAGYGYTF. The CDR3, as DNA: TGTGCCACCAGTGAATCCGGGACAGGGGATCGTGCGGGCTATGGCTACACCTTC.

This clone was found a few times. The rearrangement uses TRBV6-5 and TRBJ1-6; D unresolved. This CDR3 has 11 amino acids. Germline CDR1 MNHEY, CDR2 SVGAGI. V was clipped by 7 bases and J by 7 bases, with 5 bases between them. The CDR3 region is CASNLNSPLHF. The CDR3 DNA reads TGTGCCAGCAATTTAAATTCACCCCTCCACTTT.

This sequence joins TRBV28 and TRBJ2-7; TRBD1 aligns across 9 bases. Germline-derived CDR1 and CDR2 are MDHEN and SYDVKM. There are 17 residues in the CDR3. V dropped 5 bases and J dropped 0; count of bases not matched to a gene: 11. CDR3: CASSDPDRGESSYEQYF. For the CDR3, the DNA is TGTGCCAGCAGTGATCCGGACAGGGGCGAGAGCTCCTACGAGCAGTACTTC.

This rearrangement joins TRBV6-5 to TRBJ2-7; 9 nucleotides match TRBD2. Trimming cost V 0 bases and J 4 bases; bases outside gene matches: 4. The CDR3 is made up of 15 amino acids. From germline, CDR1 is MNHEY and CDR2 SVGAGI. The CDR3 region is CASSYSGLAGYEQYF. The DNA of the CDR3 is TGTGCCAGCAGTTACTCGGGACTAGCTGGATACGAGCAGTACTTC.

The rearrangement links TRBV7-3 to TRBJ2-3; D uncertain. V was cut by 6 bases and J by 5 bases, with 12 bases left in between. Germline-derived CDR1 and CDR2 are SGHTA and FQGTGA. This CDR3 has 13 residues. CDR3 protein: CASSSVRGDTQYF. For the CDR3, the DNA is TGTGCCAGCAGTTCAGTCCGCGGAGATACGCAGTATTTT.

The rearrangement links TRBV5-1 to TRBJ1-1; D might be TRBD1 (6 bases). CDR3 length equals 16 residues. The germline V gene encodes CDR1 SGHRS and CDR2 YFSETQ. V was clipped by 4 bases and J by 1 base, with 17 bases between them. CDR3 sequence reads: CASSLDSTRSNTEAFF. The CDR3 DNA reads as TGCGCCAGCAGCCTGGACAGCACGCGATCGAACACTGAAGCTTTCTTT.

The V call is TRBV6-2 or TRBV6-3, the J call TRBJ1-3; D is uncertain. V shed 6 bases and J shed 5 bases, with 20 bases lying between them. CDR3 length: 16 residues. Germline values: CDR1 MNHEY, CDR2 SVGEGT. DNA of the CDR3: TGTGCCAGCAGCGATCCCACCCTTGGGAGGAGAAACACCATATATTTT. Amino acids: CASSDPTLGRRNTIYF.

This clone appeared a few times. CDR3 amino acids: CSAERDYEQYF. In nucleotides, the CDR3 is TGCAGCGCTGAGCGGGACTACGAGCAGTACTTC. The chain couples TRBV29-1 to TRBJ2-7, with TRBD2 identical over 7 bases. V shed 7 bases and J 3 bases; nucleotides not matched to a gene: 3. The CDR3 has 11 amino acids. Germline assignment: CDR1 SQVTM and CDR2 ANQGSEA.

V and J are TRBV19 and TRBJ2-1, with 15 nucleotides matching TRBD2. With V trimmed by 4 bases and J by 2 bases, 3 bases remained unmatched. Looked up from germline, CDR1 is LNHDA and CDR2 is SQIVND (reference sequence). CDR3 size: 17 residues. The CDR3 protein is CASSKGTSGRPYNEQFF. CDR3 bases: TGTGCCAGTAGTAAAGGGACTAGCGGGAGGCCCTACAATGAGCAGTTCTTC.

The V and J genes are TRBV7-9 and TRBJ2-1, with 10 positions matching TRBD2. Trimming cost V 4 bases and J 4 bases; bases outside gene matches: 4. The CDR3 is made up of 15 amino acids. The germline gives CDR1 SEHNR, CDR2 FQNEAQ (reference sequence). CDR3 region: CASSSGLATYNEQFF. CDR3 in DNA: TGTGCCAGCAGCTCGGGACTAGCGACTTACAATGAGCAGTTCTTC.

V and J are TRBV11-3 and TRBJ1-3; no definite D call. Trimming took 1 base from V and 6 from J, leaving 13 bases between them. Germline values: CDR1 SGHNT, CDR2 YENEEA. This CDR3 spans 15 amino acids. CDR3 amino acids: CASSLGGLSENTIYF. The CDR3 bases are TGTGCCAGCAGCTTAGGTGGACTATCGGAAAACACCATATATTTT.

The chain recombines TRBV18 with TRBJ1-1; TRBD1 is a possible D gene (6 bases). CDR1 is KGHSH, CDR2 LQKENI, per germline. V lost 2 bases and J lost 6, with 13 bases in between. CDR3 length equals 14 residues. CDR3 region: CASSPVGGTPEAFF. Written as DNA, the CDR3 is TGTGCCAGCTCACCAGTCGGGGGGACACCTGAAGCTTTCTTT.

The gene calls are TRBV20-1 and TRBJ1-6, with D possibly TRBD1 on 6 matching bases. The CDR3 spans 16 residues. Trimming took off 3 bases at V and 7 bases at J, with 19 bases between the two ends. Germline V gives CDR1 DFQATT, CDR2 SNEGSKA (reference sequence). Here the CDR3 reads CSASSARTVWNSPLHF. The CDR3 DNA reads as TGCAGTGCTAGTTCTGCACGGACAGTCTGGAATTCACCCCTCCACTTT.

The chain joins TRBV24-1 to TRBJ1-4, with a weak D call TRBD1 (6 bases). Germline V gives CDR1 KGHDR, CDR2 SFDVKD. The CDR3 has 16 amino acids. The germline V and J ends were trimmed by 3 bases and 3 bases, with 13 bases remaining between them. Written as DNA, the CDR3 is TGTGCCACCAGTGATGCTACAGGGAAGGCTAATGAAAAACTGTTTTTT. Its translation is CATSDATGKANEKLFF.

This clone has only a few counts. This chain uses TRBV19 with TRBJ2-6, with D perhaps TRBD2 (6 bases). The V end lost 3 bases, the J end lost 2 bases, and 14 bases lay between the germline ends. CDR3 length: 17 amino acids. Germline CDR1 reads LNHDA; CDR2 reads SQIVND (reference sequence). CDR3 loop: CASSIPPREAGANVLTF. In DNA, the CDR3 is TGTGCCAGTAGTATTCCCCCCAGGGAGGCTGGGGCCAACGTCCTGACTTTC.